One and the same sample provided the 28 T cell receptor beta chains below, sequenced in a study of identical twins. TCRdb re-called the 5' RACE reads through MiXCR, storing one row per CDR3 protein. Altogether around 230,000 distinct CDR3 sequences are present, 6.5% to 8% being singletons, with the ten largest covering roughly 15%. This sample was shared with a second study, whose subject was T cells expressing NK-cell markers.

What was sequenced was CD8+ T cells sorted from blood. These receptor sequences come from a woman between 18 and 29 years old in good health.

This chain connects TRBV2 to TRBJ2-1; 12 bases are shared with TRBD1. The J segment lost 9 bases and the V segment lost 11 bases, leaving 11 bases of the junction unmatched. CDR3 length: 14 amino acids. CDR1 is SNHLY and CDR2 is FYNNEI in the germline V gene. The DNA for the CDR3 is TGTGCCGAGGGGTGGGGACAGGGGGCTCGTGAGCAGTTCTTC. It translates to CAEGWGQGAREQFF.

This clonotype was seen many times. V usage is TRBV20-1 and J usage is TRBJ2-1; no clear D gene. The CDR3 has 11 amino acids. Germline CDR1 DFQATT, CDR2 SNEGSKA (reference sequence). V was shortened by 5 bases and J by 7 bases, with 9 bases between the two germline ends. As DNA, the CDR3 is TGCAGTGCTCCAGTGGGAAATGAGCAGTTCTTC. Its translation is CSAPVGNEQFF.

V is TRBV5-1 and J is TRBJ2-7, with 12 bases fitting TRBD1. V was pared by 0 bases and J by 6 bases, with 7 bases of the junction left unmatched. Germline V CDR1 and CDR2: SGHRS, YFSETQ. The CDR3 runs to 16 residues. The CDR3 DNA sequence: TGCGCCAGCAGCTTGGGCCCGGGGACAGGGGGCGGCGAGCAGTACTTC. Translation gives CASSLGPGTGGGEQYF. Full variable domain (missing parts from reference TRBV5-1 and TRBJ2-7): KAGVTQTPRYLIKTRGQQVTLSCSPISGHRSVSWYQQTPGQGLQFLFEYFSETQRNKGNFPGRFSGRQFSNSRSEMNVSTLELGDSALYLCASSLGPGTGGGEQYFGPGTRLTVT.

This clonotype was observed a handful of times. This chain connects TRBV18 to TRBJ2-7; 9 bases map to TRBD2. Trimming at V came to 5 bases and at J to 0 bases, leaving 2 bases not matched to a gene. CDR1 and CDR2 from the germline V gene are KGHSH and LQKENI. CDR3 length: 14 amino acids. CDR3 in amino acids: CASSSGGSSYEQYF. The CDR3 region has the DNA TGTGCCAGCTCAAGCGGGGGGAGCTCCTACGAGCAGTACTTC. Together with reference TRBV18 and TRBJ2-7, the CDR3 gives the full variable domain: NAGVMQNPRHLVRRRGQEARLRCSPMKGHSHVYWYRQLPEEGLKFMVYLQKENIIDESGMPKERFSAEFPKEGPSILRIQQVVRGDSAAYFCASSSGGSSYEQYFGPGTRLTVT.

The table lists this clonotype with many counts. The J gene is TRBJ1-1, the V gene TRBV12-3 or TRBV12-4; a possible D gene is TRBD1 (5 bases). V gave up 5 bases and J gave up 4 bases, with 14 bases separating them. CDR3 length: 14 amino acids. Here the CDR3 DNA reads TGTGCCAGCAGTGTGTCGCCAGGGTTCACTGAAGCTTTCTTT. Amino acids: CASSVSPGFTEAFF.

V and J are TRBV11-2 and TRBJ2-3; 7 nucleotides line up with TRBD2. Germline assignment: CDR1 SGHAT and CDR2 FQNNGV. After removal of 8 bases from V and 5 bases from J, the junction contained 4 bases not matched to a gene. The CDR3 spans 12 residues. The CDR3 DNA reads as TGTGCCAGCGGACTAGTTCTAGATACGCAGTATTTT. Translating gives CASGLVLDTQYF.

This chain links TRBV6-5 with TRBJ1-5, with D possibly matching TRBD1 (6 bases). The CDR3 has 13 amino acids. V was pared by 2 bases and J by 6 bases, with 8 bases between. The germline V gene encodes CDR1 MNHEY and CDR2 SVGAGI. CDR3 coding DNA: TGTGCCAGCAGTTACAGGGGGAGTCAGCCCCAGCATTTT. This sequence encodes CASSYRGSQPQHF.

The V call is TRBV7-9, the J call TRBJ2-7; 12 positions agree with TRBD2. J lost 4 bases, V lost 2 bases, and 3 bases had no gene match. Germline values: CDR1 SEHNR, CDR2 FQNEAQ (reference sequence). This CDR3 spans 15 amino acids. CDR3 DNA sequence: TGTGCCAGCAGCTTACTGACTAGCGGGAGTTACGAGCAGTACTTC. Amino acid sequence: CASSLLTSGSYEQYF.

This clonotype was observed a few times. The rearrangement links TRBV5-1 to TRBJ2-7; 13 bases are shared with TRBD2. The CDR3 totals 15 residues. J lost 5 bases, V lost 5 bases, and 7 bases had no gene match. Per the germline V gene, CDR1 is SGHRS and CDR2 is YFSETQ. The CDR3 bases are TGCGCCAGCAGAGTGACTAGCGGGAGGTTCCACGAGCAGTACTTC. The encoded protein is CASRVTSGRFHEQYF.

In the case of this clonotype: A much larger clone differs by one base, so this may be a read error. The chain employs TRBV12-3 or TRBV12-4 and TRBJ1-2; TRBD1 agrees at 7 bases. The CDR3 length is 11 residues. The junction had 6 bases not matched to a gene; V was cut back by 7 bases and J by 10 bases. CDR3 sequence (DNA): TGTGCCAGCATTACGGGACAGCTCTACACCTTC. Its protein is CASITGQLYTF.

This clonotype was counted only a few times. The J gene is TRBJ2-2, the V gene TRBV9; 10 bases map to TRBD1. The germline CDR1 and CDR2 sequences are SGDLS and YYNGEE. CDR3 length: 14 residues. The V and J ends lost 2 bases and 6 bases, in that order; junction bases with no gene match: 1. This chain's CDR3 is CASSVGTGAGELFF. The CDR3 DNA reads TGTGCCAGCAGCGTCGGGACAGGGGCCGGGGAGCTGTTTTTT.

The chain couples TRBV27 to TRBJ1-6, with D possibly being TRBD1 (6 bases). This CDR3 has 16 amino acids. Trimming pared 8 bases from V and 6 bases from J, leaving 20 bases between. Germline V gene data show CDR1 as MNHEY and CDR2 as SMNVEV (reference sequence). The CDR3 DNA is TGTGCCAGCCGGACAGTGGTTTTTATTGGTAATTCACCCCTCCACTTT. It codes for CASRTVVFIGNSPLHF.

The gene calls are TRBV29-1 and TRBJ2-1; 12 nucleotides align to TRBD2. Germline V gives CDR1 SQVTM, CDR2 ANQGSEA. V trimming: 1 base; J trimming: 1 base; junction bases outside the gene matches: 5. The CDR3 runs 17 residues. The CDR3 spells CSVEGLAGVGSYNEQFF. The CDR3 nucleotides are TGCAGCGTTGAAGGACTAGCGGGAGTCGGGTCCTACAATGAGCAGTTCTTC.

This clonotype was observed at least ten times. The chain carries TRBV12-3 or TRBV12-4 and TRBJ1-6; no firm D call. V was trimmed by 4 bases and J by 11 bases, leaving 9 bases between them. The CDR3 totals 12 residues. Here the CDR3 reads CASSYHPAPLHF. CDR3 DNA: TGTGCCAGCAGTTATCACCCGGCACCCCTCCACTTT.

This clonotype has at least ten counts. The CDR3 DNA sequence: TGTGCCAGCAGTTTATCAATAGGGACTAATGAAAAACTGTTTTTT. The encoded protein is CASSLSIGTNEKLFF. J is TRBJ1-4 and V is TRBV27; unclear D gene. V lost 0 bases to trimming and J lost 2 bases, with 7 bases between them. This CDR3 is built from 15 residues. The germline CDR1 and CDR2 sequences are MNHEY and SMNVEV (reference sequence). Variable domain in full (rest from reference TRBV27 and TRBJ1-4): EAQVTQNPRYLITVTGKKLTVTCSQNMNHEYMSWYRQDPGLGLRQIYYSMNVEVTDKGDVPEGYKVSRKEKRNFPLILESPSPNQTSLYFCASSLSIGTNEKLFFGSGTQLSVL.

At least ten counts were recorded for this clonotype. The gene calls are TRBV6-5 and TRBJ1-1; D is unclear. The CDR3 contains 15 residues. Germline assignment: CDR1 MNHEY and CDR2 SVGAGI. The germline V and J ends were trimmed by 6 bases and 0 bases, with 14 bases remaining between them. The CDR3 DNA follows: TGTGCCAGCAGCTACCGGGCGGAGATGAACACTGAAGCTTTCTTT. This gives the protein CASSYRAEMNTEAFF.

This clonotype was seen a handful of times. The J gene is TRBJ2-6, the V gene TRBV6-5; TRBD1 aligns across 7 bases. V lost 1 base, J lost 1 base, and 7 bases stayed unmatched. The CDR3 consists of 18 residues. Per germline, CDR1 MNHEY and CDR2 SVGAGI. The CDR3 nucleotides are TGTGCCAGCAGTTACTGGGACAGCTCACTATCTGGGGCCAACGTCCTGACTTTC. Translated, it gives CASSYWDSSLSGANVLTF.

The J gene is TRBJ2-3, the V gene TRBV5-6; D unresolved. This CDR3 has 15 residues. The germline CDR1 and CDR2 sequences are SGHDT and YYEEEE. V shed 2 bases and J shed 2 bases, with 12 bases lying between them. The CDR3 loop is CASSFGSPNTDTQYF. The CDR3 DNA sequence: TGTGCCAGCAGCTTCGGCAGCCCCAACACAGATACGCAGTATTTT.

In its sample, this clonotype was seen many times. The chain combines TRBV12-3 or TRBV12-4 with TRBJ1-5; no reliable D call. The CDR3 is 13 residues long. V gave up 3 bases and J gave up 5 bases, with 8 bases separating them. CDR3 protein: CASSFQPHQPQHF. CDR3 coding DNA: TGTGCCAGCAGTTTCCAACCCCATCAGCCCCAGCATTTT.

The chain couples TRBV7-9 to TRBJ2-1, with D perhaps assigned TRBD1 or TRBD2 (5 bases each). Trimming removed 6 bases at V and 7 bases at J, with 16 bases between. The CDR3 is made up of 14 amino acids. Germline V gene data show CDR1 as SEHNR and CDR2 as FQNEAQ (reference sequence). CDR3 DNA: TGTGCCAGCAGTCCCTACGGGGCCGAAAATGAGCAGTTCTTC. Its protein product is CASSPYGAENEQFF.

The sample holds many counts of this clonotype. V and J are TRBV12-3 or TRBV12-4 and TRBJ2-3; D gene ambiguous. The CDR3 has 14 residues. Trimming removed 5 bases from V and 2 bases from J, with 11 bases in between. This CDR3 is CASSPVPATDTQYF. CDR3 nucleotide sequence: TGTGCCAGCAGTCCTGTACCGGCCACAGATACGCAGTATTTT.

The V and J genes are TRBV12-3 or TRBV12-4 and TRBJ2-5; no firm D call. V was clipped by 8 bases and J by 5 bases, with 15 bases between them. This CDR3 has 13 residues. The CDR3 coding sequence is TGTGCCAGCTGGAATGGCGTCGGGGAGACCCAGTACTTC. Protein product: CASWNGVGETQYF.

On this clonotype: A much larger clone differs from this one at a single base, so this may be a read error. The rearrangement uses TRBV20-1 and TRBJ2-1; TRBD2 agrees at 14 bases. This CDR3 comprises 14 residues. Germline loops: CDR1 DFQATT, CDR2 SNEGSKA (reference sequence). The DNA for the CDR3 is TGCAGTGCGACTAGCGGGGGGGTTTACAATGAGAAGTTCTTC. Encoded protein: CSATSGGVYNEKFF.

This clonotype occurred a few times. The genes are TRBV30 and TRBJ2-1; D call uncertain. Trimming cost V 1 base and J 12 bases, with 7 bases left between them. The V gene's germline CDR1 is GTSNPN and CDR2 SVGIG (reference sequence). The CDR3 extends over 10 amino acids. The CDR3 region is CAWSEKGQFF. CDR3 bases: TGTGCCTGGAGTGAAAAGGGGCAGTTCTTC.

In its sample, this clonotype was seen many times. The chain has TRBV12-3 or TRBV12-4 and TRBJ2-5, with 9 nucleotides matching TRBD1. This CDR3 spans 14 amino acids. The V segment lost 5 bases and the J segment 5 bases; nucleotides outside the gene matches: 6. The CDR3 loop is CASSPGQGGETQYF. The CDR3 nucleotides read TGTGCCAGCAGTCCGGGACAGGGTGGGGAGACCCAGTACTTC.

This clonotype was seen more than once but under ten times. The chain recombines TRBV18 with TRBJ1-5; D remains ambiguous. V was pared by 5 bases and J by 5 bases, with 7 bases between. Germline CDR1 reads KGHSH; CDR2 reads LQKENI. The CDR3 loop spans 12 amino acids. The CDR3 nucleotides read TGTGCCAGCTCAGGCGGCGATCAGCCCCAGCATTTT. Amino acids: CASSGGDQPQHF.

The table lists this clonotype with many counts. The rearrangement uses TRBV20-1 and TRBJ2-2; tentatively, D is TRBD1 (5 bases). The germline V gene encodes CDR1 DFQATT and CDR2 SNEGSKA (reference sequence). The CDR3 consists of 15 residues. Trimming took 0 bases from V and 4 from J, leaving 12 bases between them. CDR3 nucleotide sequence: TGCAGTGCTAGAGATCTCAGGGTTGGCACCGGGGAGCTGTTTTTT. Its protein product is CSARDLRVGTGELFF.

This clonotype was seen a handful of times. A single base separates this from a much larger clone, so it may be a read error. The gene calls are TRBV5-1 and TRBJ2-1, with D unresolved. Germline V gene data show CDR1 as SGHRS and CDR2 as YFSETQ. This CDR3 is 12 amino acids long. The V end lost 3 bases, the J end lost 7 bases, and 8 bases lay between the germline ends. The CDR3 spells CASSSVTNEQFF. The CDR3 DNA reads as TGCGCCAGCAGCTCCGTAACGAATGAGCAGTTCTTC.